The rows below give T cell receptor beta chains drawn from one sample of a study of blood T cell repertoires in COVID-19. The table came from immunoSEQ multiplex PCR; TCRdb's copy has only in-frame clones and leaves some out. The table includes about 250,000 clones, 85% to 90% detected once. What was sequenced was peripheral blood. The receptors were gathered from a woman in her fifties or sixties with COVID-19, enrolled during active disease. CDR3s include the opening cysteine and the closing phenylalanine or tryptophan. The D gene is left open where the match is weak. Clone size is shown for a subset of rows, as once, few, many or a class of expanded clone.

V gene,clone size,D gene,J gene,CDR3 DNA,CDR3 protein
TRBV19,NA,TRBD1,TRBJ1-6,TGTGCCAGTAGTAAGGGGGCTTATAATTCACCCCTCCACTTT,CASSKGAYNSPLHF
TRBV4-1,NA,TRBD1,TRBJ1-4,TGCGCCAGCAGTTGGGACAGCGCAACTAATGAAAAACTGTTTTTT,CASSWDSATNEKLFF
TRBV7-3,NA,TRBD2,TRBJ2-1,TGTGCCAGCAGCCCCCAAGGTCTTAGCGGGGGTTACAATGAGCAGTTCTTC,CASSPQGLSGGYNEQFF
TRBV6-6,NA,NA,TRBJ1-2,TGTGCCAGCAGTTACATCTCCCCCGACTGGCCGAATGGCTACACCTTC,CASSYISPDWPNGYTF
TRBV7-9,NA,NA,TRBJ1-4,TGTGCCAGCAGCTCCGAGAGAGAAAAACTGTTTTTT,CASSSEREKLFF
TRBV4-3,medium-sized,TRBD1,TRBJ1-6,TGCGCCAGCAGCCAAGCCCCCGGGACAGGGGGCGAGGTTCTCCACTTT,CASSQAPGTGGEVLHF
TRBV7-2,NA,TRBD2,TRBJ2-7,TGTGCCAGCAGTCAGACTAGCGGGGGGTCGTACGAGCAGTACTTC,CASSQTSGGSYEQYF
TRBV5-1,NA,NA,TRBJ2-7,TGCGCCAGCAGCCTTGACAGGCCGAGCTCCTACGAGCAGTACTTC,CASSLDRPSSYEQYF
TRBV6-6,NA,NA,TRBJ1-6,TGTGCCACGACAGGAGTTAATTCACCCCTCCACTTT,CATTGVNSPLHF
TRBV10-3,NA,TRBD1,TRBJ1-5,TGTGCCATCAGAGCCGGGACAGGCAATCAGCCCCAGCATTTT,CAIRAGTGNQPQHF
TRBV3-1/TRBV3-2,NA,NA,TRBJ1-2,TGTGCCAGCAGCCAATCGTCCGTCTATGGCTACACCTTC,CASSQSSVYGYTF
TRBV10-3,NA,NA,TRBJ1-2,TGTGCCATCAGTGGGCAGGGGTATGGCTACACCTTC,CAISGQGYGYTF
TRBV15,NA,TRBD1,TRBJ1-6,TGTGCCACCAGCAGAGATCAGGGGGTTAGTGCGCCCCTCCACTTT,CATSRDQGVSAPLHF
TRBV5-1,NA,NA,TRBJ2-1,TGCGCCAGCAGCTTGTTAGGGGCTCCCCCCTACAATGAGCAGTTCTTC,CASSLLGAPPYNEQFF
TRBV19,NA,NA,TRBJ2-7,TGTGCCAGTAGTATAGGGGAGATGGGGTCATACTACGAGCAGTACTTC,CASSIGEMGSYYEQYF
TRBV11-3,NA,TRBD2,TRBJ2-2,TGTGCCAGCAGCTTAACTAGCGTGAACACCGGGGAGCTGTTTTTT,CASSLTSVNTGELFF
TRBV5-1,NA,NA,TRBJ1-1,TGCGCCAGCAGCTTGGTGGGTCTGGGTCGAGGCACTGAAGCTTTCTTT,CASSLVGLGRGTEAFF
TRBV7-3,NA,NA,TRBJ2-3,TGTGCCAGCAGCCCGGGCGGGGTGCGGAGCACAGATACGCAGTATTTT,CASSPGGVRSTDTQYF
TRBV7-9,NA,NA,TRBJ2-1,TGTGCCAGCAGCTTACCTCACGGACAGTCCTACAATGAGCAGTTCTTC,CASSLPHGQSYNEQFF
TRBV9,NA,TRBD2,TRBJ2-2,TGTGCCAGCAACTTAGCGGGGGGTGACACCGGGGAGCTGTTTTTT,CASNLAGGDTGELFF
TRBV7-3,NA,NA,TRBJ2-3,TGTGCCAGCAGCTTGAGTTTGGGCACGCAGTATTTT,CASSLSLGTQYF
TRBV20-1,NA,NA,TRBJ1-4,TGCAGTGCTAGTCCTGCAACTAATGAAAAACTGTTTTTT,CSASPATNEKLFF
TRBV3-1/TRBV3-2,NA,NA,TRBJ1-1,TGTGCCAGCAGCCAAGGCGCTGAAGCTTTCTTT,CASSQGAEAFF
TRBV4-2,NA,TRBD2,TRBJ2-1,TGTGCCAGCAGCCAAGAAGCTGGACTAGCGGGACCTGAGCAGTTCTTC,CASSQEAGLAGPEQFF
TRBV9,NA,TRBD2,TRBJ2-3,TGTGCCAGCAGCGTGCTTCCCCTAGCGGGGGGGATTACAGATACGCAGTATTTT,CASSVLPLAGGITDTQYF
TRBV6-4,NA,NA,TRBJ2-3,TGTGCCAGCAGTGAAACCTATGCCACAGATACGCAGTATTTT,CASSETYATDTQYF
TRBV7-2,NA,TRBD1,TRBJ1-2,TGTGCCAGCAGCTTAGCCTCCGGACAGGGTGGCTACACCTTC,CASSLASGQGGYTF
TRBV6-5,NA,NA,TRBJ2-3,TGTGCCAGCAGTTACTTGAGTAGCGGTATGGGGGCGCAGTATTTT,CASSYLSSGMGAQYF
TRBV7-8,NA,NA,TRBJ2-7,TGTGCCAGCAGCTTAGTGGGCCAGGGATACGGCTACGAGCAGTACTTC,CASSLVGQGYGYEQYF
TRBV6-1,NA,NA,TRBJ1-2,TGTGCCAGCAGTGAAGTAGTCAGGGGCGGAGGTGGCTACACCTTC,CASSEVVRGGGGYTF
TRBV6-5,NA,NA,TRBJ1-5,TGTGCCAGCAGTCCCGGTGGGGCTTTCAATCAGCCCCAGCATTTT,CASSPGGAFNQPQHF
TRBV6-6,NA,NA,TRBJ2-2,TGTGCCAGCTCACCCCTAGGCACCGGGGAGCTGTTTTTT,CASSPLGTGELFF
TRBV4-1,NA,NA,TRBJ1-5,TGCGCCAGCAGCCCAGACAGAAATCAGCCCCAGCATTTT,CASSPDRNQPQHF
TRBV14,NA,NA,TRBJ2-1,TGTGCCAGCAGCCGAGAAGGGGTTTGGTACAATGAGCAGTTCTTC,CASSREGVWYNEQFF
TRBV19,NA,NA,TRBJ1-4,TGTGCCAGTAGTATCCGTTGGCAGCGGGGTGAAAAACTGTTTTTT,CASSIRWQRGEKLFF
TRBV4-1,NA,TRBD2,TRBJ2-3,TGCGCCAGCAGCCAAGAAGAGATAGCGGGGGGCACAGATACGCAGTATTTT,CASSQEEIAGGTDTQYF
TRBV19,NA,NA,TRBJ1-1,TGTGCCAGTAGCTCAGGGTGGGCTGAAGCTTTCTTT,CASSSGWAEAFF
TRBV19,NA,TRBD1,TRBJ1-1,TGTGCCAGTAGTATAGCAGGGGGCACTGAAGCTTTCTTT,CASSIAGGTEAFF
TRBV7-2,NA,TRBD1,TRBJ1-2,TGTGCCAGCAGCCCTGGGACAGGGTTTTCTGGCTACACCTTC,CASSPGTGFSGYTF
TRBV7-8,NA,NA,TRBJ1-1,TGTGCCAGCAGCTTGCTATCGGGGGGCAGGAACACTGAAGCTTTCTTT,CASSLLSGGRNTEAFF
TRBV12-3/TRBV12-4,NA,TRBD1,TRBJ1-1,TGTGCCAGCAGGACTACAGGGGCCGCTGAAGCTTTCTTT,CASRTTGAAEAFF
TRBV7-2,NA,NA,TRBJ2-7,TGTGCCAGCAGCCCGCGGATTTACGAGCAGTACTTC,CASSPRIYEQYF
TRBV3-1/TRBV3-2,NA,TRBD1,TRBJ1-1,TGTGCCAGCAGCCCCGGTGGGGACAGGGGGCAAGCTTTCTTT,CASSPGGDRGQAFF
TRBV29-1,NA,TRBD1,TRBJ1-1,TGCAGCGTTGATGGGGACAGGGCCTATGAAGCTTTCTTT,CSVDGDRAYEAFF
TRBV5-1,once,NA,TRBJ1-2,TGCGCCAGCAGCTCGCAAGGGCCCGCAGCGGAGTACACCTTC,CASSSQGPAAEYTF
TRBV18,NA,NA,TRBJ1-1,TGTGCCAGCTCCACCACGGCAGGGGCGGAAGCTTTCTTT,CASSTTAGAEAFF
TRBV6-5,NA,TRBD1,TRBJ1-2,TGTGCCAGCAGTTTAATACCCAGGGGGGTTAACTATGGCTACACCTTC,CASSLIPRGVNYGYTF
TRBV5-1,NA,TRBD1,TRBJ2-1,TGCGCCAGCAGCTCCCGGACAGGAAATGAGCAGTTCTTC,CASSSRTGNEQFF